Reported below is one TCR beta chain. Original processing methods: Estimation of nucleated cell counts was performed using reference gene primer amplification. TCRdb's table, derived via immunoSEQ multiplex PCR, lists solely in-frame clones and lacks some. Clone size and V and J calls were adopted from that table, with D and trimming inferred from the DNA. The sample lists fewer than 250,000 clones, roughly nine tenths occurring once. With 6 bases removed from V and 9 bases from J, the gap between germline ends came to 15 bases. This CDR3 region has 13 residues. The sample comes from a study of blood T cell repertoires in COVID-19. On the study more broadly: Sites across the United States, Italy and Spain contributed samples from acute and convalescent COVID-19. In each case, the material was cDNA or gDNA derived from T cells, B-cell-depleted T cells, or PBMCs.

This receptor was taken from a woman aged 70-85 years with acute or convalescent COVID-19. The chain recombines TRBV12-3 or TRBV12-4 with TRBJ1-5; possibly TRBD1 for D (5 bases). Material for sequencing was peripheral blood. CDR3 protein: CASSLGRVRPQHF. CDR3 DNA sequence: TGTGCCAGCAGCCTTGGCAGGGTTCGGCCCCAGCATTTT.